Sequencing of this TCR beta chain was carried out in a study of beta chain features in type 1 diabetes. A sort by CD45RO/CCR7/CD25/CD127/CD95/CD27 yielded CD4+ naive, central memory, regulatory and stem cell-like memory cells. The CDR3 consists of 16 residues. With V trimmed by 4 bases and J by 3 bases, 8 bases remained unmatched. Germline lookup yields CDR1 SGHNT and CDR2 YYREEE (reference sequence). This clone was seen a handful of times. Investigators reverse transcribed all isolated RNA, so they sequenced expressed TCRB transcripts. The table came from immunoSEQ multiplex PCR; TCRdb's copy has only in-frame clones and leaves some out. This table holds 900,000 or so clones, 15% to 20% found once.

The rearrangement uses TRBV5-4 and TRBJ2-7, with 12 bases matching TRBD2. The source is a young woman in good health. The sequencing sample was made of naive CD4+ T cells from blood. The DNA of the CDR3 is TGTGCCAGCAGCCGAACCAGGACTAGCGGGAACTACGAGCAGTACTTC. Encoded protein: CASSRTRTSGNYEQYF. The whole variable domain, filled in from reference TRBV5-4 and TRBJ2-7, reads ETGVTQSPTHLIKTRGQQVTLRCSSQSGHNTVSWYQQALGQGPQFIFQYYREEENGRGNFPPRFSGLQFPNYSSELNVNALELDDSALYLCASSRTRTSGNYEQYFGPGTRLTVT.